This T cell receptor (beta chain) emerged from a study of T cell responses to AZD1222 COVID-19 vaccine (dated by TCRdb to the early 2020s). Some background on the complete study: Because spike-specific TCR depth and breadth did not differ between the two schedules, AZD1222 recipients who got a second dose at roughly 4 weeks were pooled with those who got a second dose at roughly 12 weeks. TCR sequencing covered 233 trial participants: 200 to 210 given two doses of AZD1222 and about 26 given two doses of MenACWY control vaccine. Enrollment into the trials was organized by age into subgroups of 18-55, 56-69 and 70-plus years, and those subgroups contained about 150, 27 and 61 TCR-sequenced participants, respectively.

In light of the paper, this sample's time point label describes: baseline before first vaccination. Samples from vaccinated people were obtained from the UK trials COV001 and COV002, which included a single-blind randomized controlled phase 2/3 trial of AZD1222 (ChAdOx1 nCoV-19) in healthy adults. Trial participant PBMC samples were collected at day 0 and day 28 after the second dose for TCRbeta chain sequencing. Turning to this clone: The antigen it binds to is not known. Qualities for individual bases were not recorded, and no much larger clone is one base off.

The CDR3 regions of human TCRbeta chains were analyzed by immunosequencing. As for how the authors treated the data: Repertoire TCRs were matched against a reference library of SARS-CoV-2-specific TCRs generated with the MIRA antigen-specificity platform. Breadth meant the fraction of unique TCRs that were SARS-CoV-2-associated, whereas depth meant the fraction of total T cells that were SARS-CoV-2-associated. Each spike-specific TCR was assigned to its reactive spike region and to a CD4 or CD8 class using the MIRA data. Log10-transformed breadth and depth values were compared by one-way ANOVA with Sidak's multiple comparisons tests. In TCRdb, the immuneACCESS table is reduced to in-frame sequences with V and J assigned. These tables do not hold every clone; where another copy was compared, an unresolved V gene accounts for under half, and the others remain unexplained. Clone size and the V and J calls come from that table; the DNA yielded D and trimming. Across this sample there are some 120,000 clones, with 86% seen only once. The ten largest clones take up 7% to 8% of the sample.

Trimming removed 6 bases from V and 10 bases from J, leaving 19 bases between the germline ends. Its CDR3 holds 15 amino acids, cysteine through phenylalanine. The retained sequence is limited to the CDR3, 45 bases, with the frame set at the first base. Taken from the germline V gene (reference sequence), the CDR1 and CDR2 loops are MNHEY and SMNVEV. General findings and caveats noted by the study authors: Epitopes outside the regions mutated in the B.1.351 and B.1.1.7 variants were reportedly recognized by nearly half of the unique spike-specific TCRs. After two AZD1222 doses, spike-specific TCR breadth and depth were significantly higher than at day 0 and than in MenACWY recipients. Because no day 14 peak-response samples were available, the repertoires could be characterized only after the peak T cell response. Conclusions about previously exposed vaccinees are limited, since just five to seven AZD1222 recipients were seropositive for SARS-CoV-2 at baseline. The whole spike protein was spanned by vaccine-associated CD4 TCRs, and dominant responses were seen in regions 160-218 and 743-854. The 56-69-year group was small, and its depth increase did not reach significance, likely because of low power. Participants were mostly white British and included more females than males, and it was suggested by the authors that clonal diversity may have been underestimated.

This TCR was sampled from an adult in good health. The sequenced sample was peripheral blood, obtained on day 0 of AZD1222 vaccination. The chain couples TRBV27 to TRBJ1-6; no D gene is confidently identified. The CDR3 protein: CASSPGEATGSPLHF. The bases read TGTGCCAGCAGCCCTGGGGAGGCAACGGGGTCACCCCTCCACTTT.